This entry describes one TCR beta chain. Living in 24 US areas, the participants were between about 18 and 90 years of age. This entry belongs to a study of blood T cell repertoires in COVID-19. Whole-study context: Sites in the United States, Italy and Spain provided acute and convalescent COVID-19 samples. From T cells, B-cell-depleted T cells, or PBMCs came the material, which was cDNA or gDNA.

Original handling: Amplification with reference gene primers provided the estimates of nucleated cell counts. This table comes from immunoSEQ multiplex PCR, and its TCRdb copy is limited to in-frame clones, with some not included. V and J calls plus clone size are reproduced from that table; the DNA served to infer D and trimming. Among about 400,000 clones listed, 70% to 90% were seen once. Input material: PBMCs or T cells enriched from blood (not recorded which). The clonotype comes from a woman aged 18 to 35 with acute COVID-19.

The CDR3 here is CASSVRGQGLGTEAFF. CDR3 in DNA: TGTGCCAGCAGCGTAAGAGGACAGGGGCTTGGAACTGAAGCTTTCTTT. The J gene is TRBJ1-1, the V gene TRBV9, with TRBD1 matching over 9 bases. V trimming: 1 base; J trimming: 5 bases; junction bases outside the gene matches: 9. CDR3 length equals 16 residues. Per the germline V gene, CDR1 is SGDLS and CDR2 is YYNGEE.